This T cell receptor beta chain was found in a study of cytomegalovirus exposure and HLA in healthy donors. Study observations and caveats: Reportedly, HLA-A and HLA-B alleles of most subjects were accurately predicted from TCR beta.

In the PCR, 60 Vbeta and 13 Jbeta primers were used. Profiling relied on immunoSEQ multiplex PCR, and the TCRdb table lists in-frame clones only, not all of them. Of 45,000 to 60,000 clones in the sample, roughly 75% were seen once. As regards this clone: Its antigen is still unknown.

This sequence originates from a man aged 25 to 45 in good health and CMV-seropositive. Sequenced material: PBMCs.

CDR3 in DNA: TGTGCCAGCAGCGTAAGTCTGGGGCCAGATACGCAGTATTTT. The encoded protein is CASSVSLGPDTQYF. V gene TRBV9 combines with J gene TRBJ2-3; possibly TRBD1 for D (5 bases). The length of the CDR3 is 14 residues. Per germline, CDR1 SGDLS and CDR2 YYNGEE. Trimming stripped 1 base from V and 4 bases from J, with 10 bases between.